This T cell receptor beta chain was observed in a study of T cells in localized non-small cell lung cancer. This CDR3 has 16 residues. With 0 bases removed from V and 0 bases from J, the gap between germline ends came to 11 bases. Germline loops: CDR1 SGHRS, CDR2 YFSETQ. Overall study results and limits: Longer overall survival was seen with higher T cell density measured in blood. Researchers found a median 57 of the top 100 tumor clones in adjacent lung. Maximal T cell clonality occurred in uninvolved adjacent lung, with tumor ranking below it.

As concerns this clone: The antigen remains undetermined.

Data came from immunoSEQ multiplex PCR; TCRdb stores just in-frame clones and leaves some out. Here the sample spans under 50,000 clones, 81% being singletons. This specimen consisted of peripheral blood mononuclear cells, obtained before any cancer treatment. The receptor comes from a man aged 35 to 69 with stage III lung adenocarcinoma. V gene TRBV5-1 combines with J gene TRBJ2-3; no definite D call. CDR3 bases: TGCGCCAGCAGCTTGGAGACCCTTTTAAGCACAGATACGCAGTATTTT. Its translation: CASSLETLLSTDTQYF.